This TCR beta chain was recovered during a study of CD8+ T cells in alopecia areata. TCR sequencing used cDNA made by reverse transcription of extracted RNA. Clones were read by immunoSEQ multiplex PCR, and TCRdb kept only the in-frame ones, dropping some. The sample consists of about 110,000 clones, about 60% of them appearing once. Trimming stripped 10 bases from V and 0 bases from J, with 7 bases between. The CDR3 is 11 residues long. Germline assignment: CDR1 SNHLY and CDR2 FYNNEI. Lesional scalp punch biopsies and peripheral blood were collected from alopecia areata patients. The specimen sequenced was NKG2D-low CD8+ T cells sorted from blood. The receptor was isolated from a human donor with alopecia areata. The chain is built from TRBV2 and TRBJ2-7; D not resolved. The CDR3 sequence is CATRHSYEQYF. The CDR3, as DNA: TGTGCCACCAGACACTCCTACGAGCAGTACTTC.